These 29 T cell receptor beta chains share one sample of origin, sequenced in a study of untreated major depressive disorder. General study results and limits: Depressed patients' CD4+ T cells carried increased TRBV05-01 (Vbeta 5.1) usage versus control CD4+ T cells.

Only in-frame clones appear in the TCRdb table, and some are missing; sequencing was by immunoSEQ multiplex PCR. The sample yields about 25,000 clones, 90% to 95% seen once. Their antigens remain unidentified. The sequencing sample was made of CD4+ T cells from PBMCs. Source of these receptors: a woman in her 30s with major depressive disorder.

This chain uses TRBV5-8 with TRBJ2-7; unclear D gene. CDR1 is SGHTS, CDR2 YDEGEE, per germline. Between the trimmed V and J ends, which lost 0 bases and 2 bases, there was a span of 24 bases. The CDR3 totals 19 residues. The DNA for the CDR3 is TGTGCCAGCAGCTTGGGAAGAGTTGACACCCGAGGTCGAACCTACGAGCAGTACTTC. Translated: CASSLGRVDTRGRTYEQYF.

The rearrangement uses TRBV7-8 and TRBJ2-7, with TRBD2 identical over 7 bases. Germline values: CDR1 SGHVS, CDR2 FQNEAQ. With V trimmed by 1 base and J by 4 bases, 13 bases remained unmatched. This CDR3 spans 17 amino acids. The CDR3 sequence: CASSLGGYGSGLYEQYF. CDR3 sequence (DNA): TGTGCCAGCAGCTTAGGCGGGTACGGTAGCGGGTTATACGAGCAGTACTTC.

This clone occurred a few times. The chain uses TRBV6-4 and TRBJ2-3, with D perhaps matching TRBD1 (5 bases). This CDR3 is built from 13 residues. CDR1 and CDR2 (germline): MRHNA, SNTAGT. V dropped 3 bases and J dropped 3 bases, with 7 bases sitting between them. Written as DNA, the CDR3 is TGTGCCAGCAGTGAAGGGGAAACAGATACGCAGTATTTT. It encodes CASSEGETDTQYF.

This clone occurred once. The chain recombines TRBV7-9 with TRBJ1-5; D gene ambiguous. Trimming cost V 5 bases and J 5 bases, with 19 bases left between them. CDR3 length: 16 amino acids. In germline, CDR1 is SEHNR, CDR2 FQNEAQ (reference sequence). The CDR3 DNA is TGTGCCAGCAGCCCATTGAGCGGGCGAAGGGATCAGCCCCAGCATTTT. It codes for CASSPLSGRRDQPQHF.

The chain employs TRBV7-2 and TRBJ2-5, with 10 bases aligning to TRBD2. This CDR3 region has 16 residues. V lost 5 bases to trimming and J lost 7 bases; unmatched junction nucleotides: 13. Looked up from germline, CDR1 is SGHTA and CDR2 is FQGNSA. The CDR3 loop is CASSPRLAGGPGTQYF. The CDR3 DNA reads TGTGCCAGCAGCCCCCGACTAGCGGGTGGGCCTGGGACCCAGTACTTC.

This rearrangement joins TRBV10-3 to TRBJ2-1; TRBD2 matches at 11 bases. The J segment lost 8 bases and the V segment lost 8 bases, leaving 11 bases of the junction unmatched. This CDR3 spans 15 amino acids. Germline values: CDR1 ENHRY, CDR2 SYGVKD. CDR3 sequence: CAIGANSGGVDEQFF. CDR3 nucleotides: TGTGCCATCGGGGCGAATAGCGGGGGGGTCGATGAGCAGTTCTTC.

The chain couples TRBV19 to TRBJ2-1; possibly TRBD2 for D (5 bases). The CDR3 is 14 residues long. The V and J ends lost 2 bases and 2 bases respectively, with 7 bases between them. Germline V gene lookup returns CDR1 LNHDA and CDR2 SQIVND (reference sequence). CDR3 region: CASSILAAYNEQFF. The CDR3 DNA follows: TGTGCCAGTAGTATACTAGCTGCCTACAATGAGCAGTTCTTC.

The chain carries TRBV4-1 and TRBJ1-6; no clear D. The V and J ends lost 2 bases and 7 bases respectively, with 18 bases between them. The CDR3 is made up of 17 amino acids. Germline V gene sequence: CDR1 MGHRA, CDR2 YSYEKL. Here the CDR3 reads CASSQRLSTLQNSPLHF. The CDR3 DNA is TGCGCCAGCAGCCAACGCTTGTCCACCCTTCAAAATTCACCCCTCCACTTT.

The chain is built from TRBV27 and TRBJ2-3, with 9 bases lining up with TRBD2. Germline V gives CDR1 MNHEY, CDR2 SMNVEV (reference sequence). CDR3 size: 15 residues. The junction had 7 bases not matched to a gene; V was cut back by 2 bases and J by 7 bases. The DNA of the CDR3 is TGTGCCAGCAGTTTAAGGGCGGGGGGGCCAAATACGCAGTATTTT. Translated, it gives CASSLRAGGPNTQYF.

V usage is TRBV7-2 and J usage is TRBJ1-5; unclear D gene. V lost 0 bases and J lost 6, with 6 bases in between. The germline V gene encodes CDR1 SGHTA and CDR2 FQGNSA. This CDR3 comprises 13 residues. The CDR3 reads CASSLAVGQPQHF. The DNA of the CDR3 is TGTGCCAGCAGCTTAGCTGTGGGTCAGCCCCAGCATTTT.

The chain links TRBV7-8 to TRBJ2-2; D gene uncertain. The V end was cut by 2 bases, the J end by 0 bases, with 10 bases between. CDR1 and CDR2 (germline): SGHVS, FQNEAQ. The CDR3 is 16 residues long. CDR3 amino acids: CASSLFSSTNTGELFF. CDR3 sequence (DNA): TGTGCCAGCAGCTTATTCTCCAGCACGAACACCGGGGAGCTGTTTTTT.

The rearrangement links TRBV6-6 to TRBJ2-7, with D maybe TRBD1 (6 bases). CDR1 and CDR2 (germline): MNHNY, SVGAGI (reference sequence). V was cut by 7 bases and J by 3 bases, with 13 bases left in between. The CDR3 runs to 13 residues. The CDR3 nucleotides read TGTGCCAGCACGAACAGGGTTTACTACGAGCAGTACTTC. Amino acids: CASTNRVYYEQYF.

V usage is TRBV2 and J usage is TRBJ2-1; possible D gene TRBD1, 5 bases. Trimming took 5 bases from V and 8 from J, leaving 16 bases between them. The length of the CDR3 is 14 residues. CDR1 is SNHLY, CDR2 FYNNEI, per germline. CDR3 region: CASSRASRVDEQFF. As DNA, the CDR3 is TGTGCCAGCAGTAGGGCCAGCAGGGTCGATGAGCAGTTCTTC.

The chain carries TRBV6-6 and TRBJ1-6; D is undetermined. Germline CDR1 reads MNHNY; CDR2 reads SVGAGI (reference sequence). Trimming shortened V by 8 bases and J by 8 bases, and 16 bases separated the two germline ends. The CDR3 spans 14 residues. CDR3 DNA: TGTGCCAGCCACACATCTAGTGGACATTCACCCCTCCACTTT. Translated, it gives CASHTSSGHSPLHF.

This rearrangement joins TRBV7-2 to TRBJ2-7; D call uncertain. Deletions cut 1 base from V and 3 bases from J, with 10 bases between. The CDR3 has 14 amino acids. CDR1 and CDR2 from the germline V gene are SGHTA and FQGNSA. The CDR3, as DNA: TGTGCCAGCAGCTTAGGTTTAGGACGCTACGAGCAGTACTTC. Its translation is CASSLGLGRYEQYF.

In its sample, this clone was seen a few times. This chain connects TRBV15 to TRBJ1-5; maybe TRBD1 (6 bases). Trimming took 9 bases from V and 6 from J, leaving 15 bases between them. The CDR3 extends over 13 amino acids. Germline loops: CDR1 LNHNV, CDR2 YYDKDF (reference sequence). The CDR3 protein is CATAQGSGQPQHF. CDR3 in DNA: TGTGCCACGGCACAGGGATCTGGTCAGCCCCAGCATTTT.

A single count supports this clone. The chain recombines TRBV4-3 with TRBJ2-7, with D maybe TRBD1 (6 bases). Trimming left V 4 bases short and J 7 bases short, with 14 bases between. CDR1 and CDR2 (germline): LGHNA, YSLEER. CDR3 length: 13 amino acids. The CDR3 DNA is TGCGCCAGCAGCCTCGTGGGGGCGAGGGAGCAGTACTTC. This gives the protein CASSLVGAREQYF.

The chain has TRBV4-2 and TRBJ2-1; D gene ambiguous. Germline V gene sequence: CDR1 LGHNA, CDR2 YNFKEQ. The length of the CDR3 is 18 residues. The V gene lost 0 bases and the J gene lost 6 bases, with 21 bases spanning the gap. CDR3 sequence: CASSQDLGRTRTANEQFF. For the CDR3, the DNA is TGTGCCAGCAGCCAAGATCTGGGTAGAACACGCACTGCCAATGAGCAGTTCTTC.

This clone was counted between two and nine times. The V and J genes are TRBV27 and TRBJ1-1; D is unresolved. This CDR3 is 16 amino acids long. Germline values: CDR1 MNHEY, CDR2 SMNVEV (reference sequence). Deletions cut 5 bases from V and 0 bases from J, with 16 bases between. The CDR3 nucleotides are TGTGCCAGCAGTCCCGGACGGGCTTACATGAACACTGAAGCTTTCTTT. Its protein product is CASSPGRAYMNTEAFF.

The genes are TRBV9 and TRBJ2-2; D not certain. This CDR3 has 12 amino acids. The ends were cut back, 6 bases at V and 6 bases at J, with 9 bases in the middle. Germline lookup yields CDR1 SGDLS and CDR2 YYNGEE. CDR3 region: CASKSNAGELFF. The DNA for the CDR3 is TGTGCCAGCAAATCTAACGCCGGGGAGCTGTTTTTT.

This clone has a handful of counts. The chain combines TRBV11-2 with TRBJ1-1; D ambiguous. V dropped 0 bases and J dropped 10 bases, with 9 bases sitting between them. The CDR3 length is 12 residues. The germline gives CDR1 SGHAT, CDR2 FQNNGV. DNA of the CDR3: TGTGCCAGCAGCTTAGACATAGTCGGAGCTTTCTTT. This gives the protein CASSLDIVGAFF.

This chain joins TRBV11-3 and TRBJ2-7, with no clear D. This CDR3 is 12 amino acids long. In germline, CDR1 is SGHNT, CDR2 YENEEA. V lost 2 bases, J lost 1 base, and 3 bases lay in between. CDR3 sequence: CASSLKSYEQYF. DNA for the CDR3: TGTGCCAGCAGCTTAAAATCCTACGAGCAGTACTTC.

The chain carries TRBV28 and TRBJ2-2; D is ambiguous. Trimming removed 2 bases from V and 5 bases from J, with 3 bases in between. From germline, CDR1 is MDHEN and CDR2 SYDVKM. CDR3 size: 12 residues. This CDR3 reads CASSLATGELFF. CDR3 coding DNA: TGTGCCAGCAGTTTAGCGACCGGGGAGCTGTTTTTT.

The chain couples TRBV29-1 to TRBJ2-1; a possible D gene is TRBD1 (7 bases). This CDR3 has 12 amino acids. CDR1 is SQVTM, CDR2 ANQGSEA, per germline. The ends were cut back, 8 bases at V and 6 bases at J, with 14 bases in the middle. As DNA, the CDR3 is TGCAGCTCGAACAGGGGAGGCAATGAGCAGTTCTTC. It yields the protein CSSNRGGNEQFF.

This clone was counted once. Other nucleotide sequences from this sample produce the same CDR3. The genes are TRBV2 and TRBJ1-5; D perhaps matches TRBD1 (5 bases). Deletions cut 8 bases from V and 5 bases from J, with 13 bases between. The CDR3 has 13 amino acids. The germline V gene has CDR1 SNHLY and CDR2 FYNNEI. Written as DNA, the CDR3 is TGTGCCAGCTCGAGGGGAAGGGATCAGCCCCAGCATTTT. Encoded protein: CASSRGRDQPQHF.

The genes are TRBV28 and TRBJ2-5, with 7 nucleotides matching TRBD1. The length of the CDR3 is 16 residues. Germline lookup yields CDR1 MDHEN and CDR2 SYDVKM. V was pared by 7 bases and J by 5 bases, with 16 bases of the junction left unmatched. The CDR3 protein is CASNKNIMTGWETQYF. As DNA, the CDR3 is TGTGCCAGCAATAAGAATATCATGACAGGGTGGGAGACCCAGTACTTC.

The chain recombines TRBV6-1 with TRBJ2-1; no reliable D call. CDR3 size: 14 residues. Germline CDR1 and CDR2: MNHNS and SASEGT. The V gene lost 4 bases and the J gene lost 11 bases, with 18 bases spanning the gap. CDR3 DNA sequence: TGTGCCAGCAGTGGCTCTGGTTCGCTTACTCAGCAGTTCTTC. Its translation is CASSGSGSLTQQFF.

V is TRBV5-1 and J is TRBJ2-7; D may be TRBD1 or TRBD2 (5 bases each). Per germline, CDR1 SGHRS and CDR2 YFSETQ. The CDR3 sequence is 13 residues long. Trimming pared 0 bases from V and 5 bases from J, leaving 9 bases between. The CDR3 DNA is TGCGCCAGCAGCTTGGGGGGGTTCGACGAGCAGTACTTC. This translates into CASSLGGFDEQYF.

The CDR3: CASSLRSGLGQPQHF. CDR3 nucleotides: TGTGCCAGCAGCTTACGATCGGGTTTAGGTCAGCCCCAGCATTTT. The chain joins TRBV7-2 to TRBJ1-5; D not certain. The CDR3 spans 15 residues. In germline, CDR1 is SGHTA, CDR2 FQGNSA. Trimming stripped 2 bases from V and 6 bases from J, with 14 bases between.